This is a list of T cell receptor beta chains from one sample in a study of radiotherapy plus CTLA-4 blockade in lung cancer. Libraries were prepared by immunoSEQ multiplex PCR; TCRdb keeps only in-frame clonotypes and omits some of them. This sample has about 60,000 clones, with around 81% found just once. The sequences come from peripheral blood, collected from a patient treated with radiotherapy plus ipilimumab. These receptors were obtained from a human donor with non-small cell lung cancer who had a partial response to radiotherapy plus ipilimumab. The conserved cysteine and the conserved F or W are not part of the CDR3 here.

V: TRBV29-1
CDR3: SVSHRVNEKLF

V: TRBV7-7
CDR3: ASSADRVGTGELF

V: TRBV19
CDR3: AIEDWGTSGSSDTQY

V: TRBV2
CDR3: ASGRGRDTEAF

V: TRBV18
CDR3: ASSPRTGGEQY

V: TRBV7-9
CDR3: ASSLGGSEQY

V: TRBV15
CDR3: ATRTGLNTEAF

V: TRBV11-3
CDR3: ASSPGLAGGYEQY

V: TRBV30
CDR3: AWSMGHGDEAF

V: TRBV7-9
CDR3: ASSLRPSGRASETQY

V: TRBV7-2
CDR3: ASSLLGQNTEAF

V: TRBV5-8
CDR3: ASSLDSSDNYEQY

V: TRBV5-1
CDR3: ASSFGGGQGTLRF

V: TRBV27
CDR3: ASRPYGHPWGEQY

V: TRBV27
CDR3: ASSLARASGGAFRGEQY

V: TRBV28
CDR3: ASSDRPYEQY

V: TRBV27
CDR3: ASSLEKGSGQPQH

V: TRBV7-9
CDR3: ASSLGLAPHEQY

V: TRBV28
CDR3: ASSFSGIEQY

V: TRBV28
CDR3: ASSTPPDRYER

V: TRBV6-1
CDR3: ASSEDLPTTIY

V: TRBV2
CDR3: ASRWTGGPNEQF

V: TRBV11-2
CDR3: ASSFSGTVEAF

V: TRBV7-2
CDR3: ASSPPGGLLKAF

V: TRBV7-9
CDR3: ASSLASGTSGANVLT

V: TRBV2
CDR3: ASSDRVKETQY

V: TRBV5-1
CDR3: ASSLAPQGRTEAF

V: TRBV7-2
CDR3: ASTFLGLLF

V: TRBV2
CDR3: ASNPGQGAEQY

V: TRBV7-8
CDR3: ASGASSYNEQF

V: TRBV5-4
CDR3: ASSPLPGRARETQY

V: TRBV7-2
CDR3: ASSQLQGIGNQPQH

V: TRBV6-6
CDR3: ASSYGGSGQPQH

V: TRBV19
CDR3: ASGPRQGEKLF

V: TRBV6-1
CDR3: ASSVSQGGNYEQY

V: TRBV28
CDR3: ASRTDSNQPQH

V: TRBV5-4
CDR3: ASSLGRGRTEAF

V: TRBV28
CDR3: ASSFLGQGHEKLF

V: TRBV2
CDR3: ASGGSHEKLF

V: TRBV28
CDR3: AGGPGGSHEKLF

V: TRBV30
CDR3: AWSPGQGHQPQH

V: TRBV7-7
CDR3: ASSLLTGFGNTIY

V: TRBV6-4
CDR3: ASSVGTGGGLAF

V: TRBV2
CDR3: ASTGASGTQETQY

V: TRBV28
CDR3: ASSLRGGRVADTQY

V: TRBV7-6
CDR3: ASSHGMNTEAF

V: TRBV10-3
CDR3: AISESRGGADTQY

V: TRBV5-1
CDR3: ASSPGRRREGETQY

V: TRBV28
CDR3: ASRLGDSATEQY

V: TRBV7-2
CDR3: ASSLTRDQETQY

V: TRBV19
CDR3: ATSRTSGINEQY

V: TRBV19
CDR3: ASNAGVQNEQF

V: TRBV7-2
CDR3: ASSLEWGSGRAIYNEQF

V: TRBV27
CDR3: ASSQGRSLYGYT

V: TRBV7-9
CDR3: ASSSTSLSGYYNEQF

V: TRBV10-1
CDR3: ASSEEPSGEQY

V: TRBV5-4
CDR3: ASVRKGQGAYEQY

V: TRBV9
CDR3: ASSSGRGWDNEQF

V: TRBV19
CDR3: ASSARQDLSYEQY